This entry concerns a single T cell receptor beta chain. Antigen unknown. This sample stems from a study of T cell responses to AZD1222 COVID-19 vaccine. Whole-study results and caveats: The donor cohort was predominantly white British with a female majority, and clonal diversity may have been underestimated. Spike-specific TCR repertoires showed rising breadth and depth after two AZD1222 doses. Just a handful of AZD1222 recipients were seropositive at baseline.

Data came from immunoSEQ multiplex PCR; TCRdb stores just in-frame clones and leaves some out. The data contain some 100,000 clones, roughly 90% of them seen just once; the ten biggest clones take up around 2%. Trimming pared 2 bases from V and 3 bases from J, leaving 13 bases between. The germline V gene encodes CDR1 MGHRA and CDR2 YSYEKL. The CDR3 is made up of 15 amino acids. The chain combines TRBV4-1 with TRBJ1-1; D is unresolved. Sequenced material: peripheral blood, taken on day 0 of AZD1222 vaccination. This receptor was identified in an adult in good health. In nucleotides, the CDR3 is TGCGCCAGCAGCCAAAAGTGGGCTGGGGACACTGAAGCTTTCTTT. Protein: CASSQKWAGDTEAFF.